There are a few counts of the clone carrying this T cell receptor (beta chain). Antigen unknown. Germline CDR1 reads SGHTA; CDR2 reads FQGNSA. This CDR3 is 15 amino acids long. V trimming: 5 bases; J trimming: 6 bases; junction bases outside the gene matches: 5. The sample belongs to a study of T cell repertoires in cytomegalovirus infection. Study-wide points: HLA-C-restricted CMV-specific TCR beta clonotypes prevailed in the ex vivo response.

MiXCR, run by TCRdb on the reads, gives a single entry per CDR3 protein. The sample consists of 680,000 or so distinct CDR3 sequences, roughly 36% of them appearing once. The sample consisted of cultured PBMCs, taken from culture after CMV antigen stimulation. V is TRBV7-2 and J is TRBJ2-2; TRBD2 aligns across 11 bases. The source of this sequence is a human donor in good health (CMV status not recorded). Some clones in this sample may be carry-over from other donors' samples. The CDR3 reads CASSPTSGSSGELFF. CDR3 coding DNA: TGTGCCAGCAGCCCCACTAGCGGGAGTTCCGGGGAGCTGTTTTTT. Supplemented by reference TRBV7-2 and TRBJ2-2, the full variable domain reads GAGVSQSPSNKVTEKGKDVELRCDPISGHTALYWYRQSLGQGLEFLIYFQGNSAPDKSGLPSDRFSAERTGGSVSTLTIQRTQQEDSAVYLCASSPTSGSSGELFFGEGSRLTVL.